Listed here is a single T cell receptor beta chain. At least ten counts were recorded for this clonotype. Its antigen target is currently unknown. No base quality information exists; no much larger clone differs at one position. Graves' hyperthyroidism was defined as stable when no progression to ophthalmopathy occurred over 18 months of follow-up. Hyperthyroidism patients were aged 18 to 65 years and newly diagnosed, with disease duration of less than 2 months. The study excluded patients with uncontrolled infections, other autoimmune diseases, pregnancy or lactation. Clinical symptoms, serum thyroxine and TRAb, thyroid ultrasound, and orbital computed tomography formed the basis for the diagnoses. PBMCs were isolated from about 9.1 ml of fresh peripheral blood by Ficoll-Paque density gradient centrifugation. Total RNA was extracted with Trizol reagent, and quality was checked on an Agilent 2100 Bioanalyzer.

This entry belongs to a study of T cells in Graves' hyperthyroidism and ophthalmopathy (dated by TCRdb to the late 2010s). Regarding the study in general: Peripheral blood was collected at initial diagnosis, before any treatment. In addition, the study compared T-cell repertoires in thyroid tissue and in blood from roughly 6 Graves' hyperthyroidism patients. The 95 to 100 discovery patients were randomly divided into training and test sets at a 7:3 ratio. A discovery cohort of about 96 patients, about 40 with Graves' ophthalmopathy and 55 to 60 with stable Graves' hyperthyroidism, was used to find distinguishing TCR V-J signatures. Following sampling, methimazole starting at 30 mg daily was given to hyperthyroidism patients, and high-dose intravenous methylprednisolone was given to ophthalmopathy patients. Prospective prediction of ophthalmopathy was tested in an independent validation cohort of approximately 19 hyperthyroidism patients and 15 to 17 patients who later progressed to ophthalmopathy. TCR Vbeta CDR3 sequencing of around 130 peripheral blood samples (roughly 43 ophthalmopathy, about 75 hyperthyroidism and approximately 17 progressor patients) is reported in the paper. General study outcomes and caveats: No statistical method was used to set the sample size in advance, and investigators knew the group allocation. A 13 V-J signature model separated ophthalmopathy from stable hyperthyroidism, with around 91% sensitivity and 81.08% specificity in cross-validation and 80%/75% in testing. Most expanded thyroid clonotypes (frequency above 0.001) were also detected in blood, a finding suggesting that blood repertoires may reflect thyroid immune responses. During validation, the model predicted progression to ophthalmopathy a median of about 5.9 months ahead of onset, with 70.59% sensitivity and around 73% specificity.

Amplification of TCR beta CDR3 regions was carried out from RNA transcripts. A first-round RT-PCR of the TCR CDR3 used the HTBI primer set with the Qiagen OneStep RT-PCR kit. The libraries were constructed in a second round of multiplex PCR and then size-selected and purified. Sequencing of the libraries was done on an Illumina HiSeq2000 using paired-end 100 bp reads. For the original study's pipeline: SOAPnuke was used to process the raw data, throwing out any read that contained adapters or uncalled bases, had a mean Phred below 15, or lacked an exact constant-primer or identifier match. High-quality paired reads were merged with COPE v1.2.5, and unique nucleotide sequences were defined as clonotypes. MiTCR v1.1 was used to align clonotypes to the IMGT TRBV, TRBD and TRBJ reference segments. Only V-J combinations with frequency above 0.0001, covering approximately 99% of repertoires, were analysed. A TCS score was defined as the ratio between F50 (clonal expansion) and ExV (chaos), using BLOSUM62-based TCRdist between CDR3 peptides within each V-J. Welch's t-statistics and random forest reduced 500 to 650 V-J features to 10 to 15, which were used in a naive Bayes classifier (R e1071). TCRdb itself trimmed the public reads at Q25 with fastp, ran MiXCR and retained productive beta chains. Identical CDR3 proteins give one entry, which carries the most common genes and DNA. The V and J calls and clone size are TCRdb's, not the authors'. The sample table contains 300,000 to 450,000 distinct CDR3 sequences; only one count was recorded for just under 15% of them. The ten biggest clones cover 32% of the sample.

There are 15 amino acids in the CDR3, from cysteine to phenylalanine inclusive. Only CDR3 DNA remains: 45 bases, in frame from the first base. The germline V and J ends show losses of 4 bases and 5 bases respectively, and no gene match explains 4 bases of the junction. CDR1 and CDR2, per the germline V gene, are MNHEY and SVGEGT. The sample was blood. Rearrangement joined TRBV6-2 or TRBV6-3 to TRBJ2-1; 11 nucleotides in the junction match TRBD2. This TCR came from a young woman with Graves' hyperthyroidism. CDR3 sequence: CASSSSGRLHNEQFF. Here is the DNA: TGTGCCAGCAGTTCTAGCGGGAGGCTACACAATGAGCAGTTCTTC.